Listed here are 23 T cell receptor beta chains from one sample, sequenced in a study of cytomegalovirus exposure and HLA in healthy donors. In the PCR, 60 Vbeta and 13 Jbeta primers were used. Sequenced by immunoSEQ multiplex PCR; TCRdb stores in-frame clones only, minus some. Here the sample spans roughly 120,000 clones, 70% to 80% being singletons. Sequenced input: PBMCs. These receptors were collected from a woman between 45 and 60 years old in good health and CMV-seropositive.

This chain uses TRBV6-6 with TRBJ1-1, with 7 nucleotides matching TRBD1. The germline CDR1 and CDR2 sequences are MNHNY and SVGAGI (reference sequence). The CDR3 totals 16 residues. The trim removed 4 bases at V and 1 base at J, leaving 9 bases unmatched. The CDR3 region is CASSSWTGTENTEAFF. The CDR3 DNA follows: TGTGCCAGCAGTTCCTGGACAGGTACGGAGAACACTGAAGCTTTCTTT.

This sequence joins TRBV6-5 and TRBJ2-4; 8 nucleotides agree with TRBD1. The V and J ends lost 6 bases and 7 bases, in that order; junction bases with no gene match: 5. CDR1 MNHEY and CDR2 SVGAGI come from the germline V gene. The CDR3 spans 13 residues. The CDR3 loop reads CASRRTGNNIQYF. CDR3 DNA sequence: TGTGCCAGCAGAAGGACAGGGAACAACATTCAGTACTTC.

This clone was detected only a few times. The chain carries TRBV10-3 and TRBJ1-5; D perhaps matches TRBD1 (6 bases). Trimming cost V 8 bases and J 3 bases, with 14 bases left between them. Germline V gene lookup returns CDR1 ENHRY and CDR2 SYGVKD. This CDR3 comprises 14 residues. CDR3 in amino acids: CAIAMGQNNQPQHF. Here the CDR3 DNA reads TGTGCCATCGCCATGGGACAAAACAATCAGCCCCAGCATTTT.

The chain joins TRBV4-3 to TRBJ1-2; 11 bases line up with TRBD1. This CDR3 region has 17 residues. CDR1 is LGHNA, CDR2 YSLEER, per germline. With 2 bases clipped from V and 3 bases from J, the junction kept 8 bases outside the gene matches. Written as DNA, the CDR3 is TGCGCCAGCAGCCAACGGGACAGGGGGTCGAGATACTATGGCTACACCTTC. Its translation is CASSQRDRGSRYYGYTF.

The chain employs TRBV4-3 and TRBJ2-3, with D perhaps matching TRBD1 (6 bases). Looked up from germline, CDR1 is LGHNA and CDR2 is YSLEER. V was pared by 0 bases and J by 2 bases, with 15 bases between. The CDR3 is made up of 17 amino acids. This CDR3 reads CASSQDRFRGFTDTQYF. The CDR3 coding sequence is TGCGCCAGCAGCCAAGATCGGTTCAGGGGATTCACAGATACGCAGTATTTT.

The CDR3 DNA reads TGCGCCAGCAGCTTGACATTCTCCTACGAGCAGTACTTC. It specifies CASSLTFSYEQYF. The chain carries TRBV5-1 and TRBJ2-7; D is undetermined. The V end was cut by 1 base, the J end by 0 bases, with 5 bases between. CDR1 is SGHRS and CDR2 is YFSETQ in the germline V gene. The CDR3 totals 13 residues.

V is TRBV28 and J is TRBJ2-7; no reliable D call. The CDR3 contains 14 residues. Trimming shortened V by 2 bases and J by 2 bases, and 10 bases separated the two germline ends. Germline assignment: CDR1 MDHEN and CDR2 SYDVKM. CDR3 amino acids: CASSLGPLAYEQYF. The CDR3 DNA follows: TGTGCCAGCAGTTTAGGTCCACTCGCCTACGAGCAGTACTTC.

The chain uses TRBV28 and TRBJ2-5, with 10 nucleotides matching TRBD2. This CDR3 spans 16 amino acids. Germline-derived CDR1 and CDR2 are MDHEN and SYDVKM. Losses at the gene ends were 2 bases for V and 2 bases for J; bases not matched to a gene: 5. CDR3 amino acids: CASSLPSGRGQETQYF. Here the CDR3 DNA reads TGTGCCAGCAGTTTACCTAGCGGGAGAGGGCAAGAGACCCAGTACTTC.

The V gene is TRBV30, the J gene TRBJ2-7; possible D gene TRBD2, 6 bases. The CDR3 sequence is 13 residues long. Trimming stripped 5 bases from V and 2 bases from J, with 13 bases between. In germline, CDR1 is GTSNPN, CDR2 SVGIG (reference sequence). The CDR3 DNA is TGTGCCTGGGTACTAGCTGGGGCCTACGAGCAGTACTTC. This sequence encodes CAWVLAGAYEQYF.

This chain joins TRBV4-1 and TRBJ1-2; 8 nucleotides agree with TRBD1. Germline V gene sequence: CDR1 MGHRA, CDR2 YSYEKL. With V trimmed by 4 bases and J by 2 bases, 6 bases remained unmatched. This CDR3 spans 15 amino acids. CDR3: CASSPGDRLNYGYTF. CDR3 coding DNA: TGCGCCAGCAGCCCCGGGGACAGGTTGAACTATGGCTACACCTTC.

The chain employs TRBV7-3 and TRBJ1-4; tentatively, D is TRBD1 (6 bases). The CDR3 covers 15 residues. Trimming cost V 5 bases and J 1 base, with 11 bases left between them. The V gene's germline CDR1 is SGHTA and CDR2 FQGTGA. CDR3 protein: CASSPGAGTNEKLFF. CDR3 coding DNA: TGTGCCAGCAGCCCAGGGGCGGGAACTAATGAAAAACTGTTTTTT.

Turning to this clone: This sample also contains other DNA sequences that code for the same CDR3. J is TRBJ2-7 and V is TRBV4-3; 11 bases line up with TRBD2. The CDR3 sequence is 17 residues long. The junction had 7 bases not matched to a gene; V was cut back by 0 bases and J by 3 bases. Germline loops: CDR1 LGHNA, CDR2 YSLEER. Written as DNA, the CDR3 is TGCGCCAGCAGCCAAGATGCGGGACTAGCGGCCTTCTACGAGCAGTACTTC. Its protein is CASSQDAGLAAFYEQYF.

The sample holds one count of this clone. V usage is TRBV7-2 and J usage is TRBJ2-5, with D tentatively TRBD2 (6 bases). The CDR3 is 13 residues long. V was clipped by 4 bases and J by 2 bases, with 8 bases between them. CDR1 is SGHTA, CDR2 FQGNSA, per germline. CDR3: CASSSGGQETQYF. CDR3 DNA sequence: TGTGCCAGCAGCTCCGGAGGGCAAGAGACCCAGTACTTC.

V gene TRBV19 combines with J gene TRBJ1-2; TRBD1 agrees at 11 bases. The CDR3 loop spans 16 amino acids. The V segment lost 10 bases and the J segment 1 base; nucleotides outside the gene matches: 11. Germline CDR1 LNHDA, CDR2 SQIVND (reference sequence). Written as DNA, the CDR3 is TGTGCCACGTATCCCGGGACAGGGGGTGATAACTATGGCTACACCTTC. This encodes CATYPGTGGDNYGYTF. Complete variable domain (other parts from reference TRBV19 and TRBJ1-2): DGGITQSPKYLFRKEGQNVTLSCEQNLNHDAMYWYRQDPGQGLRLIYYSQIVNDFQKGDIAEGYSVSREKKESFPLTVTSAQKNPTAFYLCATYPGTGGDNYGYTFGSGTRLTVV.

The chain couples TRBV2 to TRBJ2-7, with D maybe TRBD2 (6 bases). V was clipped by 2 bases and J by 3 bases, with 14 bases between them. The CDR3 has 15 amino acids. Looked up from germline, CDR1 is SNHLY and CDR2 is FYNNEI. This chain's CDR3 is CASSELVGRNYEQYF. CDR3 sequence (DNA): TGTGCCAGCAGTGAACTGGTAGGGAGGAACTACGAGCAGTACTTC.

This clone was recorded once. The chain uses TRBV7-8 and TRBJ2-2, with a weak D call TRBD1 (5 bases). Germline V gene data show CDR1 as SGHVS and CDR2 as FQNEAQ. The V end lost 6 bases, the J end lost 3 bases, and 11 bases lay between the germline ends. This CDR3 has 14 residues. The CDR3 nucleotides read TGTGCCAGCAGACAGACAGAGTACACCGGGGAGCTGTTTTTT. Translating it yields CASRQTEYTGELFF.

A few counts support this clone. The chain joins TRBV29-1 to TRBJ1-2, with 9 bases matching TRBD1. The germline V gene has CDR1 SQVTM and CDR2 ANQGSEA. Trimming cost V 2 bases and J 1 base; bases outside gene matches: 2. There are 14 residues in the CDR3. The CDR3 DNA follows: TGCAGCGTTGAACCGGGACAGGGTAACTATGGCTACACCTTC. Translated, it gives CSVEPGQGNYGYTF.

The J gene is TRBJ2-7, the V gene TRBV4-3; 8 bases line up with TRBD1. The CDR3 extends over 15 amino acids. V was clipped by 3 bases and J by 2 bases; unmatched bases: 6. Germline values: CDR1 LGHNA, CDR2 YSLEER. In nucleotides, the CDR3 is TGCGCCAGCAGCCACGAGGACAGGGTTGCCTACGAGCAGTACTTC. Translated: CASSHEDRVAYEQYF.

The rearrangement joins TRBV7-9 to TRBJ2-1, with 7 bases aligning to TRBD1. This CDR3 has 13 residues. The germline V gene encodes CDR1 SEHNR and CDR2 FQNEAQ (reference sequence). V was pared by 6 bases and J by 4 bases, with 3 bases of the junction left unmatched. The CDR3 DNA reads TGTGCCAGCAGTCCGGGACAGTACAATGAGCAGTTCTTC. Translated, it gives CASSPGQYNEQFF.

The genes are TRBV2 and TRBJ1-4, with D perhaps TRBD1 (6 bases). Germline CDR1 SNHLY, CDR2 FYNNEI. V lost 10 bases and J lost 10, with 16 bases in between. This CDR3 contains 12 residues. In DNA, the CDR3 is TGTGCCACTGGGACGGACAGATCAAAACTGTTTTTT. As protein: CATGTDRSKLFF.

The CDR3 loop reads CASSHLTFGDEQYF. The CDR3 coding sequence is TGTGCCAGCAGTCACTTAACCTTCGGGGACGAGCAGTACTTC. The chain employs TRBV6-7 and TRBJ2-7; tentatively, D is TRBD2 (5 bases). TRBV6-7 is an ORF; its function is uncertain. The V end lost 5 bases, the J end lost 5 bases, and 16 bases lay between the germline ends. The CDR3 consists of 14 residues.

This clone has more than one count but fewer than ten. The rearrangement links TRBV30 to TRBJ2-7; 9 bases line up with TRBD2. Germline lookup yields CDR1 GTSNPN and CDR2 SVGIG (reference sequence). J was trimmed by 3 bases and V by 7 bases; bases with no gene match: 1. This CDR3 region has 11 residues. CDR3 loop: CASTSGYEQYF. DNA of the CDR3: TGTGCCTCGACTAGCGGCTACGAGCAGTACTTC.

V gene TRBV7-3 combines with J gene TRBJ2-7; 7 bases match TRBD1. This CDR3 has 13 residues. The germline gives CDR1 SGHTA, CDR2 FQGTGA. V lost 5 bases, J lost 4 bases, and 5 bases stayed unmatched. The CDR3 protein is CASSRGQTYEQYF. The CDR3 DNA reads TGTGCCAGCAGCAGGGGACAGACTTACGAGCAGTACTTC.